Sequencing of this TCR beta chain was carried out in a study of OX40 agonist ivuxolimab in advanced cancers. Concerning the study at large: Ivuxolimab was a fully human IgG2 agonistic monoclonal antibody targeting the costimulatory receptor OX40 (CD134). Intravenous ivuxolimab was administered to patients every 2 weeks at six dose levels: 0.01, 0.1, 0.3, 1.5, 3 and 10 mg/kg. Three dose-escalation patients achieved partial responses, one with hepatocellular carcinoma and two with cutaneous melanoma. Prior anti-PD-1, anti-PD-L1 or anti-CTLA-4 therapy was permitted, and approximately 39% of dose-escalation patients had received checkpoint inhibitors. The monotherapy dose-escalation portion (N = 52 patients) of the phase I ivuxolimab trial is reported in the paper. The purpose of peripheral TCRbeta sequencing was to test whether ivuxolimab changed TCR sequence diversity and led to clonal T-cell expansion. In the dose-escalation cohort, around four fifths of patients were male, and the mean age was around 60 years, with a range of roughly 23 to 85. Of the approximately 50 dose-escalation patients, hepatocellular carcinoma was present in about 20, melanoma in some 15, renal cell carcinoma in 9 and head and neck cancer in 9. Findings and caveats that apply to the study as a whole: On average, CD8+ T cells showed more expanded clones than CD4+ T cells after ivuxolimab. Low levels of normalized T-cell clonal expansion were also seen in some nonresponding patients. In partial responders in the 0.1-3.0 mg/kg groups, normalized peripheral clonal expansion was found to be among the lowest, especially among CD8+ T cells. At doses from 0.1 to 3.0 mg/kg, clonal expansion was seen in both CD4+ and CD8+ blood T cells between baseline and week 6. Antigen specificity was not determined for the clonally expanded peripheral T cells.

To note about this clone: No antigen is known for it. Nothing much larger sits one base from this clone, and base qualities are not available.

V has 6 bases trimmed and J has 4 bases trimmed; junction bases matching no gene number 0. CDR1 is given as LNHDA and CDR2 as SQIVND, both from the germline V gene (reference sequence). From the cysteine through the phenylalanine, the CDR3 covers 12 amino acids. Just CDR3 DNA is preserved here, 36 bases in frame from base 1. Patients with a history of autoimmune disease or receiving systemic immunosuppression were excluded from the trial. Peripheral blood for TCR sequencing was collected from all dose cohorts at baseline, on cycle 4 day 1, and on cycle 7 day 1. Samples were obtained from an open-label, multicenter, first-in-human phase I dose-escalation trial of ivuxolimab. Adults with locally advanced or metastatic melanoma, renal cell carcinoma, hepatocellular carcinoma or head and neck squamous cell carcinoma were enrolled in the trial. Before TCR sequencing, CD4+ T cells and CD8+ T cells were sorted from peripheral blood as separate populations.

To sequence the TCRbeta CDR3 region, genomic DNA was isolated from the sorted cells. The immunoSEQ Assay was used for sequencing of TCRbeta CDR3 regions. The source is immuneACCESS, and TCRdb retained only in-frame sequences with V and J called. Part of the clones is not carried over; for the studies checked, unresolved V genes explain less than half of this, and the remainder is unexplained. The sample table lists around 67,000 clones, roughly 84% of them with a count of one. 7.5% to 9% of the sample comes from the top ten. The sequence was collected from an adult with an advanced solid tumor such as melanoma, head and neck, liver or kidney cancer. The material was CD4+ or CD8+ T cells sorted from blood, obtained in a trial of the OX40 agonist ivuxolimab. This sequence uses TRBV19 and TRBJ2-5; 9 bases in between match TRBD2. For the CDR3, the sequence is CASRLAGETQYF. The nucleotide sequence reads TGTGCCAGTAGACTAGCGGGAGAGACCCAGTACTTC.